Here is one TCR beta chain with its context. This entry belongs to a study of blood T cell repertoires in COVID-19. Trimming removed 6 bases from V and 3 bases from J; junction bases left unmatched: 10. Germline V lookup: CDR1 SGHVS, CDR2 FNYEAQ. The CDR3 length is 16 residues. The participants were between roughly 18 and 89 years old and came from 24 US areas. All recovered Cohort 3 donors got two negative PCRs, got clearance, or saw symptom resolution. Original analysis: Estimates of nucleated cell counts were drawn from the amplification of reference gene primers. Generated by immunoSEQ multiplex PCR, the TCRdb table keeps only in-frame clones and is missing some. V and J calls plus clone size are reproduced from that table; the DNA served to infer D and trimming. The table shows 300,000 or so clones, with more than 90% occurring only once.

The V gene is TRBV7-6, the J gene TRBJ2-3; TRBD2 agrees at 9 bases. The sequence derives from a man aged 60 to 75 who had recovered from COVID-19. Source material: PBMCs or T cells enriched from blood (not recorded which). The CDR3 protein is CASRPHGGRGTDTQYF. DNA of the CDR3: TGTGCCAGCAGACCCCATGGCGGGAGGGGGACAGATACGCAGTATTTT.